The sequence of this T cell receptor (beta chain) was determined in a study of beta chain features in type 1 diabetes. Findings and limits, study-wide: When VDJ junctions were examined, type 1 diabetes patients showed fewer insertions and more deletions. Among all four CD4+ subsets, Type 1 diabetes patients had TCRB CDR3s that were moderately but significantly shorter. A greater similarity of naive, central memory and Treg TCRB repertoires was seen among patients than among healthy donors.

The V end was cut by 3 bases, the J end by 4 bases, with 6 bases between. This CDR3 has 11 amino acids. CDR1 is DFQATT and CDR2 is SNEGSKA in the germline V gene (reference sequence). Expressed TCRB transcripts were sequenced because the entire RNA isolate underwent reverse transcription. Deep immunoSEQ sequencing covered naive, central memory and regulatory T cell samples. Libraries were prepared by immunoSEQ multiplex PCR; TCRdb keeps only in-frame clonotypes and omits some of them. This sample has 600,000 to 700,000 clones; over 10% occur once, and the top ten carry more than 0.095%. This clone was counted between two and nine times. What it binds is not known. The same CDR3 also results from other DNA sequences found in this sample. Without exception, sorted populations had purity beyond 98%.

The V call is TRBV20-1, the J call TRBJ2-5; D is tentatively TRBD1 or TRBD2 (5 bases each). This clonotype was obtained from a man aged 30-40 years with type 1 diabetes. Sequencing was carried out using naive CD4+ T cells from blood. The CDR3 nucleotides read TGCAGTGCTAGGAGGGGAGAGACCCAGTACTTC. This translates into CSARRGETQYF.